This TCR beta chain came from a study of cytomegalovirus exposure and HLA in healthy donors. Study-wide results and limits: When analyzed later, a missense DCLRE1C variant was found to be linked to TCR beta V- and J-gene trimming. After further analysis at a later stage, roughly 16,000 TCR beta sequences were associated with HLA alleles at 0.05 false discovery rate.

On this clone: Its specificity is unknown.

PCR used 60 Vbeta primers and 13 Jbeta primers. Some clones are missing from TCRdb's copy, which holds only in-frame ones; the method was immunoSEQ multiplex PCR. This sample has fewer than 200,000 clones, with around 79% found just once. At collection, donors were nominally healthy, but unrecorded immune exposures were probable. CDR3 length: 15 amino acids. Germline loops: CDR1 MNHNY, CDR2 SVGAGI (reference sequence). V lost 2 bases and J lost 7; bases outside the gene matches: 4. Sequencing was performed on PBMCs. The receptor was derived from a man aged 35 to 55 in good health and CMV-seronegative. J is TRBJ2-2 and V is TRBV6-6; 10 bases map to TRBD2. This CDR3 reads CASSYGLAVRGELFF. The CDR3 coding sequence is TGTGCCAGCAGTTACGGACTAGCGGTCCGCGGGGAGCTGTTTTTT.